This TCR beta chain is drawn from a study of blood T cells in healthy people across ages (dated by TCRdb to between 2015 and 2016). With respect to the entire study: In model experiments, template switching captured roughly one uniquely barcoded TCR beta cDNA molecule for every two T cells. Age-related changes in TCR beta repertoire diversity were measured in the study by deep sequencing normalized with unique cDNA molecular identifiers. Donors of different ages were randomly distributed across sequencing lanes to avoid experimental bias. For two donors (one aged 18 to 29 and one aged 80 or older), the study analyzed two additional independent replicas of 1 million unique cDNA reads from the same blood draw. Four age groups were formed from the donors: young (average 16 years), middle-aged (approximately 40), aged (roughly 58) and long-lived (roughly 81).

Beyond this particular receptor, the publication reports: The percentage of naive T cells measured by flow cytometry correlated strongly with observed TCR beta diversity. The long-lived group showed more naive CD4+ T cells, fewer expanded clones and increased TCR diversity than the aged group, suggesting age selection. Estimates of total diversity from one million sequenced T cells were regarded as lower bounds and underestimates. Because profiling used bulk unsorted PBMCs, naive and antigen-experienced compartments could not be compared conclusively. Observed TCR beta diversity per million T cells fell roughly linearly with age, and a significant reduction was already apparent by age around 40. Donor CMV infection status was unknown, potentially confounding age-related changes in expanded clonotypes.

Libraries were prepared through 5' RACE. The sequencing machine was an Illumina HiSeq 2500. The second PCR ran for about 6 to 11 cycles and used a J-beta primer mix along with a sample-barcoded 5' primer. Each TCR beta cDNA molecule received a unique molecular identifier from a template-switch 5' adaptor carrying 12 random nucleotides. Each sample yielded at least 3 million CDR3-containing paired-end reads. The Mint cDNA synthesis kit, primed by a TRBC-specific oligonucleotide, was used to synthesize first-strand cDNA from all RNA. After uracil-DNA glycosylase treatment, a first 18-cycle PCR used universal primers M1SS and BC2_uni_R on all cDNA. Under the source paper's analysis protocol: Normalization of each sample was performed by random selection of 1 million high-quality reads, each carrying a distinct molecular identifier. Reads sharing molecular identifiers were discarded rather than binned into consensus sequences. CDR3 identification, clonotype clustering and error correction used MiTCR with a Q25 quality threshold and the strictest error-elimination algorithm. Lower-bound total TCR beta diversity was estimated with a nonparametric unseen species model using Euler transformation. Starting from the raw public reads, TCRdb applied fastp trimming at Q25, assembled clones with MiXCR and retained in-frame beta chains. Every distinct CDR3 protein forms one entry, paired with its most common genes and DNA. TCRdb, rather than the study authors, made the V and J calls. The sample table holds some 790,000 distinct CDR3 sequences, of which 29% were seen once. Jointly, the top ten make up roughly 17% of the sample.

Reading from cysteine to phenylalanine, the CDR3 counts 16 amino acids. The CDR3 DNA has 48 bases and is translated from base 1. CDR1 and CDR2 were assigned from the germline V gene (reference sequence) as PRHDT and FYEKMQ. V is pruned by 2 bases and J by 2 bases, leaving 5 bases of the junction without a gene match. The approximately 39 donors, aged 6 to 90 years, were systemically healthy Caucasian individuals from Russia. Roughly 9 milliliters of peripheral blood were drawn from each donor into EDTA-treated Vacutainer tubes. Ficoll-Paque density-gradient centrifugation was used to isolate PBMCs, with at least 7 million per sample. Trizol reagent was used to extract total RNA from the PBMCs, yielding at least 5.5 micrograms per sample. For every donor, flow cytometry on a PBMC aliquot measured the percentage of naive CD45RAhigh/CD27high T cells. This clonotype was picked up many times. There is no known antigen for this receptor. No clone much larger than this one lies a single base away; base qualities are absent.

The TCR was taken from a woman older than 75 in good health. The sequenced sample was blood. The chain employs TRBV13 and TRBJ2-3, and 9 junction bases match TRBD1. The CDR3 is CASSLPTGGATDTQYF. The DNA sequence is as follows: TGTGCCAGCAGCTTACCAACAGGGGGCGCCACAGATACGCAGTATTTT.